Presented here are 8 T cell receptor beta chains from one specimen sequenced in a study of shared clonotypes between healthy human individuals. Naive CD8 populations comprised CD45RO-negative cells positively selected for CCR7, excluding terminally differentiated effector memory CD45RA+ cells. Libraries were prepared by immunoSEQ multiplex PCR; TCRdb keeps only in-frame clonotypes and omits some of them. The sample lists almost 700,000 clones; about 91% were seen once. The sequencing input was naive CD8+ T cells sorted from blood. The receptors were sampled from a man under 40 in good health.

The V gene is TRBV27, the J gene TRBJ2-3; 8 nucleotides agree with TRBD2. The V gene's germline CDR1 is MNHEY and CDR2 SMNVEV (reference sequence). The CDR3 is 14 amino acids. V was pared by 7 bases and J by 4 bases, with 7 bases of the junction left unmatched. This CDR3 reads CASNPGLAPDTQYF. In DNA, the CDR3 is TGTGCCAGCAACCCAGGACTAGCTCCAGATACGCAGTATTTT.

V and J are TRBV11-2 and TRBJ2-5; 8 bases fit TRBD2. CDR1 and CDR2 (germline): SGHAT, FQNNGV. Germline trimming cut 5 bases from V and 5 bases from J; bases unmatched to any gene: 7. CDR3 length equals 14 residues. CDR3 loop: CASSPSSGSETQYF. The CDR3 DNA is TGTGCCAGCAGCCCCTCCAGCGGGAGTGAGACCCAGTACTTC. The variable domain in full, with the rest retrieved from reference TRBV11-2 and TRBJ2-5, is EAGVAQSPRYKIIEKRQSVAFWCNPISGHATLYWYQQILGQGPKLLIQFQNNGVVDDSQLPKDRFSAERLKGVDSTLKIQPAKLEDSAVYLCASSPSSGSETQYFGPGTRLLVL.

The chain combines TRBV5-4 with TRBJ2-7; D is perhaps TRBD1 or TRBD2 (5 bases each). CDR3 length: 13 amino acids. V lost 2 bases and J lost 0, with 6 bases in between. Germline V gene lookup returns CDR1 SGHNT and CDR2 YYREEE (reference sequence). The CDR3 spells CASSFGASYEQYF. The CDR3 DNA follows: TGTGCCAGCAGCTTCGGGGCCTCCTACGAGCAGTACTTC. Together with reference TRBV5-4 and TRBJ2-7, the CDR3 gives the full variable domain: ETGVTQSPTHLIKTRGQQVTLRCSSQSGHNTVSWYQQALGQGPQFIFQYYREEENGRGNFPPRFSGLQFPNYSSELNVNALELDDSALYLCASSFGASYEQYFGPGTRLTVT.

The chain combines TRBV5-5 with TRBJ2-7; D is unresolved. V dropped 0 bases and J dropped 6 bases, with 4 bases sitting between them. The CDR3 is 11 amino acids. Per germline, CDR1 SGHKS and CDR2 YYEKEE (reference sequence). For the CDR3, the DNA is TGTGCCAGCAGCTTGGTTGCCGAGCAGTACTTC. Amino acids: CASSLVAEQYF. The full variable domain, with the rest looked up from reference TRBV5-5 and TRBJ2-7, is DAGVTQSPTHLIKTRGQQVTLRCSPISGHKSVSWYQQVLGQGPQFIFQYYEKEERGRGNFPDRFSARQFPNYSSELNVNALLLGDSALYLCASSLVAEQYFGPGTRLTVT.

This rearrangement joins TRBV5-1 to TRBJ2-5; 8 nucleotides line up with TRBD2. The V and J ends lost 4 bases and 2 bases, in that order; junction bases with no gene match: 16. The CDR3 is 18 amino acids. Per the germline V gene, CDR1 is SGHRS and CDR2 is YFSETQ. The CDR3 bases are TGCGCCAGCAGCCCGGGACTAGTCGTGGTAAGGGGGCAAGAGACCCAGTACTTC. It is translated as CASSPGLVVVRGQETQYF.

This clone came up once. This sample also contains other DNA sequences that code for the same CDR3. The rearrangement links TRBV11-2 to TRBJ2-7; D is unresolved. Germline-derived CDR1 and CDR2 are SGHAT and FQNNGV. The CDR3 runs to 12 residues. V lost 1 base and J lost 4, with 5 bases in between. The CDR3 DNA follows: TGTGCCAGCAGCTTAGTTTTATACGAGCAGTACTTC. Translating it yields CASSLVLYEQYF.

The gene calls are TRBV10-3 and TRBJ1-4; TRBD1 matches 7 bases. CDR1 is ENHRY, CDR2 SYGVKD, per germline. The CDR3 runs to 15 residues. Trimming removed 10 bases from V and 8 bases from J; junction bases left unmatched: 16. The CDR3 DNA is TGTGCCACGGCCAACTCCGACAGGGAGAGGGAAAAACTGTTTTTT. It yields the protein CATANSDREREKLFF.

The chain joins TRBV27 to TRBJ2-7; a weak D match, TRBD1 (6 bases). Germline values: CDR1 MNHEY, CDR2 SMNVEV (reference sequence). The CDR3 consists of 12 residues. The ends were cut back, 4 bases at V and 5 bases at J, with 9 bases in the middle. For the CDR3, the DNA is TGTGCCAGCAGTTCTAACAGGGACGAGCAGTACTTC. Translating it yields CASSSNRDEQYF.